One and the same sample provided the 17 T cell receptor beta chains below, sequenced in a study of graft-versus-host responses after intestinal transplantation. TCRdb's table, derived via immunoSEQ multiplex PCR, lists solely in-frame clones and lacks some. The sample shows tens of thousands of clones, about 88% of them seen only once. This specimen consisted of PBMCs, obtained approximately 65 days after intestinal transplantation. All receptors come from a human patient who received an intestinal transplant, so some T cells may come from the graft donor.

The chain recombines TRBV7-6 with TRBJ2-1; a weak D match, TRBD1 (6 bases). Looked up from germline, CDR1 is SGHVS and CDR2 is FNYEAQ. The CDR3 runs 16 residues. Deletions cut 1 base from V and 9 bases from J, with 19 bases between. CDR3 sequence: CASSLGGGTGSGEQFF. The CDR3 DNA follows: TGTGCCAGCAGCTTAGGAGGGGGAACAGGGTCGGGTGAGCAGTTCTTC.

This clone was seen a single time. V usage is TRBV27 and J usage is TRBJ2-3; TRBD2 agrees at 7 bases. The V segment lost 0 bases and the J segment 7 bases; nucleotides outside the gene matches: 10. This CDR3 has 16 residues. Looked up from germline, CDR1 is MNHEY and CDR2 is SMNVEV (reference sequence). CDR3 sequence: CASSLSGGGEFNTQYF. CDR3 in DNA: TGTGCCAGCAGTTTATCTGGCGGGGGTGAATTCAATACGCAGTATTTT.

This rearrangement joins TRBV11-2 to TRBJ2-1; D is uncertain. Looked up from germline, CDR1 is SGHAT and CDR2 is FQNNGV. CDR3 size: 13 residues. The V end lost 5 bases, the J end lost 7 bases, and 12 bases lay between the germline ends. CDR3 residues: CASSPSFTNEQFF. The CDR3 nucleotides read TGTGCCAGCAGCCCATCGTTCACGAATGAGCAGTTCTTC. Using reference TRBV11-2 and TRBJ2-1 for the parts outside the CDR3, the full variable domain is EAGVAQSPRYKIIEKRQSVAFWCNPISGHATLYWYQQILGQGPKLLIQFQNNGVVDDSQLPKDRFSAERLKGVDSTLKIQPAKLEDSAVYLCASSPSFTNEQFFGPGTRLTVL.

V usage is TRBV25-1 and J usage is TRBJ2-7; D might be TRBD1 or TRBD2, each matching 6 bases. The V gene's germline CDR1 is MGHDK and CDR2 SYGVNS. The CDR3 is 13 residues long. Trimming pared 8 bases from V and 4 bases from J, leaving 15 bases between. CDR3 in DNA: TGTGCCAGCGGGGGACGGGGGCGATACGAGCAGTACTTC. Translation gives CASGGRGRYEQYF.

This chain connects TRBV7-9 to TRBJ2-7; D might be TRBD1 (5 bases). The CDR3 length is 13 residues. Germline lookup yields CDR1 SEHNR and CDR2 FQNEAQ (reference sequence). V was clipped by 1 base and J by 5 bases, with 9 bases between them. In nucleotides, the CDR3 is TGTGCCAGCAGCTTAGTGGACAATGACGAGCAGTACTTC. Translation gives CASSLVDNDEQYF.

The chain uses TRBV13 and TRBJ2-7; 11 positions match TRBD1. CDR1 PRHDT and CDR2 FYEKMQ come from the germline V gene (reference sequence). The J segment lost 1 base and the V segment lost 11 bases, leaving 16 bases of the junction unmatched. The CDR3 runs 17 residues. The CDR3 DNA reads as TGTGCCTTCAGACGGACAGGGGGCTCTTCTGCTTCCTACGAGCAGTACTTC. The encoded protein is CAFRRTGGSSASYEQYF.

CDR3 region: CASTKQGANYNEQFF. CDR3 in DNA: TGTGCCAGCACCAAACAGGGGGCCAACTACAATGAGCAGTTCTTC. V and J are TRBV7-9 and TRBJ2-1, with 9 bases identical to TRBD1. This CDR3 has 15 amino acids. Trimming at V came to 7 bases and at J to 3 bases, leaving 7 bases not matched to a gene. Per the germline V gene, CDR1 is SEHNR and CDR2 is FQNEAQ (reference sequence).

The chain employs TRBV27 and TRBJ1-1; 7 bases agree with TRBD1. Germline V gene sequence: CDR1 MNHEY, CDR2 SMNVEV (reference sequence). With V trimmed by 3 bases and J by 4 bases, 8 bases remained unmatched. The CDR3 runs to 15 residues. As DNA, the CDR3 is TGTGCCAGCAGTTTCACAGGGGTGGGGAGCACTGAAGCTTTCTTT. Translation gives CASSFTGVGSTEAFF.

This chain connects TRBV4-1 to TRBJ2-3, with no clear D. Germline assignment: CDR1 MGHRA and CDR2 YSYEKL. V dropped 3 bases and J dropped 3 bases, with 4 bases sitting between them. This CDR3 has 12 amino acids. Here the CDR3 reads CASSHVTDTQYF. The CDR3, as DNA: TGCGCCAGCAGCCACGTTACAGATACGCAGTATTTT.

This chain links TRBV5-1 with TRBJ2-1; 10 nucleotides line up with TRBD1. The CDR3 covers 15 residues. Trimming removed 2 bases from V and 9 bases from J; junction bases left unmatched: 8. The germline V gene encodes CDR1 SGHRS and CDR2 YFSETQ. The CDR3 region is CASSFGTGVLAEQFF. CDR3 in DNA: TGCGCCAGCAGCTTCGGGACAGGGGTTCTAGCTGAGCAGTTCTTC.

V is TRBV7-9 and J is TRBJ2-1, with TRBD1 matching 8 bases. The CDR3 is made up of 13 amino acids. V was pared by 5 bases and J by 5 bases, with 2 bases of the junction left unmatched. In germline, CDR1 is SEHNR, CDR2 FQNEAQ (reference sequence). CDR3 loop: CASSQTGDNEQFF. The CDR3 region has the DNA TGTGCCAGCAGCCAGACAGGGGACAATGAGCAGTTCTTC.

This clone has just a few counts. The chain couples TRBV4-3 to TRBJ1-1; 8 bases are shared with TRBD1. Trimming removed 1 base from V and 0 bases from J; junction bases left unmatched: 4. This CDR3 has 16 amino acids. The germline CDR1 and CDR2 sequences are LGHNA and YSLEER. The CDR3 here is CASSQGTGTVNTEAFF. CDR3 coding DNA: TGCGCCAGCAGCCAAGGGACAGGGACTGTGAACACTGAAGCTTTCTTT.

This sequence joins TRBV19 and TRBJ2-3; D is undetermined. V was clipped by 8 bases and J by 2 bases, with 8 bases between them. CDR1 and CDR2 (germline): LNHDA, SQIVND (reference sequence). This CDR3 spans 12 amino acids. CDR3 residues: CASAEVTDTQYF. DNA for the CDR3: TGTGCCAGTGCAGAAGTCACAGATACGCAGTATTTT.

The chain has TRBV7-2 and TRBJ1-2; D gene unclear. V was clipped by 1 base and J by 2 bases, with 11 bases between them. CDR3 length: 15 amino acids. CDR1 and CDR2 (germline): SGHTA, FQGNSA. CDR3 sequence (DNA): TGTGCCAGCAGCTTAGAGAACAGTTGGAACTATGGCTACACCTTC. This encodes CASSLENSWNYGYTF.

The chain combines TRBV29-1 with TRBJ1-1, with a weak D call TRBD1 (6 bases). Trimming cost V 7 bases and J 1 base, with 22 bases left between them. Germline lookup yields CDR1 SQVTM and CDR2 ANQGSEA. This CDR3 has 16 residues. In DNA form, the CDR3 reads TGCAGCGCTGAGACTAGATCCGGGGGCCCGAACACTGAAGCTTTCTTT. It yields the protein CSAETRSGGPNTEAFF.

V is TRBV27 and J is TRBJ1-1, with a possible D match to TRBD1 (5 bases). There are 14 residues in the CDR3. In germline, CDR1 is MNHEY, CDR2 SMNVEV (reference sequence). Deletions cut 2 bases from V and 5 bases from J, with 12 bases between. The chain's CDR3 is CASSLAGPRTEAFF. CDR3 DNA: TGTGCCAGCAGTTTAGCAGGGCCAAGGACTGAAGCTTTCTTT.

This chain's CDR3 is CASSLGSYEQYF. CDR3 sequence (DNA): TGTGCCAGCAGCTTAGGGAGTTACGAGCAGTACTTC. V gene TRBV7-9 combines with J gene TRBJ2-7; no clear D. This CDR3 has 12 amino acids. Germline V gives CDR1 SEHNR, CDR2 FQNEAQ (reference sequence). Trimming removed 1 base at V and 4 bases at J, with 5 bases between. Together with reference TRBV7-9 and TRBJ2-7, the CDR3 gives the full variable domain: DTGVSQNPRHKITKRGQNVTFRCDPISEHNRLYWYRQTLGQGPEFLTYFQNEAQLEKSRLLSDRFSAERPKGSFSTLEIQRTEQGDSAMYLCASSLGSYEQYFGPGTRLTVT.